Shown below are 13 T cell receptor beta chains from a single sample sequenced in a study of regulatory T cells in long-lasting Graves disease (dated by TCRdb to about 2021). The time point label, as the study defines it: persistent/refractory GD, antithyroid drugs over 5 years with positive TRAb. For both TCR sequencing and RNA sequencing, RNA was extracted from PBMCs using TRIzol. Libraries were prepared through multiplex PCR. Sequencing was carried out with an Illumina HiSeq 4000. CDR3 regions were amplified by Arm-PCR with iRepertoire HTBI primers to construct TCR beta libraries. TCRdb cleaned the public reads at Q25 with fastp, built clones with MiXCR and kept in-frame beta chains. Under each unique CDR3 protein, matching rows form one entry showing the most common genes and DNA. This sample comprises hundreds of thousands of distinct CDR3 sequences, 25% to 35% of them detected only once. The top ten clones comprise under 50% of the sample.

Sequences were derived from peripheral blood mononuclear cells (PBMCs), sampled when the disease was refractory, from a patient treated with antithyroid drugs. These receptors were obtained from a female donor with Graves disease.

A remark on this clonotype: One junction end disagrees with the germline gene, perhaps due to a read error. The chain uses TRBV28 and TRBJ1-1; D call uncertain. Germline CDR1 is MDHEN and CDR2 is SYDVKM. CDR3 length equals 15 residues. CDR3 sequence (DNA): TGCGCCAGCAGTTTAATGGGAGCCCAGAACACTGAAGCTCTCTTT. Amino acids: CASSLMGAQNTEALF.

There are a few counts of this clonotype. The J gene is TRBJ1-2, the V gene TRBV5-1; D is possibly TRBD1 (5 bases). The V gene lost 1 base and the J gene lost 12 bases, with 16 bases spanning the gap. This CDR3 region has 13 residues. From germline, CDR1 is SGHRS and CDR2 YFSETQ. The CDR3: CASSLFQEGANTF. The CDR3 region has the DNA TGCGCCAGCAGCTTGTTCCAGGAAGGGGCTAACACCTTC. Using reference TRBV5-1 and TRBJ1-2 for the parts outside the CDR3, the full variable domain is KAGVTQTPRYLIKTRGQQVTLSCSPISGHRSVSWYQQTPGQGLQFLFEYFSETQRNKGNFPGRFSGRQFSNSRSEMNVSTLELGDSALYLCASSLFQEGANTFGSGTRLTVV.

The chain has TRBV6-1 and TRBJ1-4, with no clear D. There are 15 residues in the CDR3. CDR1 is MNHNS, CDR2 SASEGT, per germline. Between the trimmed V and J ends, which lost 8 bases and 0 bases, there was a span of 13 bases. CDR3 loop: CASGMRGATNEKLFF. DNA of the CDR3: TGTGCCAGCGGAATGCGGGGAGCAACTAATGAAAAACTGTTTTTT.

The chain has TRBV19 and TRBJ2-4, with TRBD2 matching 14 bases. The length of the CDR3 is 16 residues. After removal of 1 base from V and 5 bases from J, the junction contained 1 base not matched to a gene. Germline V gene lookup returns CDR1 LNHDA and CDR2 SQIVND (reference sequence). Here the CDR3 reads CASSIGTSGRQNIQYF. DNA for the CDR3: TGTGCCAGTAGTATAGGGACTAGCGGGAGGCAAAACATTCAGTACTTC.

This clonotype was picked up a small number of times. Relative to the germline gene, one junction end is altered; a read error may explain this. The V and J genes are TRBV27 and TRBJ1-1; TRBD1 agrees at 7 bases. This CDR3 has 15 residues. CDR1 is MNHEY and CDR2 is SMNVEV in the germline V gene (reference sequence). CDR3 residues: CASSSSGTANTETFF. As DNA, the CDR3 is TGTGCCAGCAGTTCCTCCGGGACAGCGAACACTGAAACTTTCTTT.

This chain connects TRBV5-1 to TRBJ1-5; D not resolved. This CDR3 comprises 13 residues. Germline V gives CDR1 SGHRS, CDR2 YFSETQ. V was shortened by 4 bases and J by 4 bases, with 9 bases between the two germline ends. The CDR3 region has the DNA TGCGCCAGCAGCGAGGCTACAAATCAGCCCCAGCATTTT. Translated: CASSEATNQPQHF.

The gene calls are TRBV7-3 and TRBJ2-1; TRBD1 might be the D (5 bases). V lost 5 bases and J lost 5, with 10 bases in between. CDR1 and CDR2 from the germline V gene are SGHTA and FQGTGA. The CDR3 length is 13 residues. The CDR3 region is CASSPGQHNEQFF. The CDR3 nucleotides are TGTGCCAGCAGCCCAGGGCAGCACAATGAGCAGTTCTTC.

This clonotype has just one count. The chain uses TRBV12-5 and TRBJ1-3; no clear D gene. Trimming cost V 1 base and J 6 bases, with 10 bases left between them. The CDR3 sequence is 14 residues long. Germline V lookup: CDR1 LGHNT, CDR2 FRNRAP. CDR3: CASGLASLPNTIYF. Here the CDR3 DNA reads TGTGCTAGTGGTTTGGCCAGTCTCCCAAACACCATATATTTT. The full variable domain, in which reference TRBV12-5 and TRBJ1-3 provide the parts outside the CDR3, is DARVTQTPRHKVTEMGQEVTMRCQPILGHNTVFWYRQTMMQGLELLAYFRNRAPLDDSGMPKDRFSAEMPDATLATLKIQPSEPRDSAVYFCASGLASLPNTIYFGEGSWLTVV.

The J gene is TRBJ2-1, the V gene TRBV6-1; 8 nucleotides line up with TRBD1. Per germline, CDR1 MNHNS and CDR2 SASEGT. The CDR3 consists of 14 residues. After removal of 1 base from V and 10 bases from J, the junction contained 6 bases not matched to a gene. CDR3: CASSEGTGIREQFF. CDR3 coding DNA: TGTGCCAGCAGTGAAGGGACAGGGATCCGGGAGCAGTTCTTC.

This clonotype was recorded many times. The rearrangement joins TRBV24-1 to TRBJ2-2; 8 nucleotides agree with TRBD2. The germline gives CDR1 KGHDR, CDR2 SFDVKD. The V and J ends lost 7 bases and 7 bases, in that order; junction bases with no gene match: 4. The CDR3 loop spans 13 amino acids. Here the CDR3 DNA reads TGTGCCACCAGGAGCGGGAGTGGCGGGGAGCTGTTTTTT. Translated, it gives CATRSGSGGELFF.

V usage is TRBV20-1 and J usage is TRBJ1-5; D remains ambiguous. CDR1 and CDR2 from the germline V gene are DFQATT and SNEGSKA (reference sequence). V lost 1 base, J lost 1 base, and 8 bases lay in between. CDR3 length equals 14 residues. CDR3 residues: CSARAGSSNQPQHF. In DNA form, the CDR3 reads TGCAGTGCTAGAGCGGGATCGAGCAATCAGCCCCAGCATTTT.

The chain joins TRBV28 to TRBJ2-7; D could derive from TRBD1 or TRBD2 (6 bases each). Germline V gene lookup returns CDR1 MDHEN and CDR2 SYDVKM. The V end was cut by 9 bases, the J end by 3 bases, with 21 bases between. The CDR3 runs to 15 residues. The DNA of the CDR3 is TGTGCCAGTAGTATAGCCGGGGGCCCTCTCTACGAGCAGTACTTC. This encodes CASSIAGGPLYEQYF.

In its sample, this clonotype was seen many times. This chain links TRBV28 with TRBJ1-2, with D hard to call. V dropped 2 bases and J dropped 6 bases, with 13 bases sitting between them. There are 14 residues in the CDR3. The germline gives CDR1 MDHEN, CDR2 SYDVKM. The CDR3 sequence is CASSLAGLDDGYTF. The CDR3 region has the DNA TGTGCCAGCAGTTTAGCCGGTCTCGACGATGGCTACACCTTC.